This T cell receptor (beta chain) was sequenced in a study of T cell repertoires in cytomegalovirus infection. Study-level background: Newly reported HLA-C-restricted and thoroughly characterized HLA-B-restricted CMV epitopes were employed. The public TCR beta signatures pointed to both CMV infection and matching HLA type.

One entry per CDR3 protein, called by TCRdb with MiXCR from the reads. The data show a few hundred thousand distinct CDR3 sequences, around 29% seen once. Overall study findings and caveats: The ex vivo response was dominated by HLA-C-restricted CMV-specific TCR beta clonotypes. CMV carriers having the relevant HLA were flagged by cumulative public TCR beta family frequency.

The V and J ends lost 7 bases and 3 bases, in that order; junction bases with no gene match: 3. Germline CDR1 and CDR2: LNHDA and SQIVND (reference sequence). CDR3 length: 13 amino acids. The sample holds a few counts of this clonotype. The antigen remains undetermined. The chain is built from TRBV19 and TRBJ2-7, with 10 bases fitting TRBD1. This specimen was cultured PBMCs, taken from culture after CMV antigen stimulation. The receptor was derived from a human donor in good health (CMV status not recorded). Some clones in this sample may be carry-over from other donors' samples. CDR3 sequence: CASTGTGDYEQYF. CDR3 nucleotides: TGTGCCAGTACAGGGACAGGGGACTACGAGCAGTACTTC.